Following are 13 T cell receptor beta chains from one sample sequenced in a study of cytomegalovirus exposure and HLA in healthy donors. Primers: 60 Vbeta forward and 13 Jbeta reverse. Method: immunoSEQ multiplex PCR; TCRdb's copy keeps in-frame clones and lacks some. Of over 150,000 clones in the sample, roughly 76% were seen once. The sample consisted of PBMCs. These receptors all come from a woman between 45 and 65 years old in good health and CMV-seronegative.

The rearrangement uses TRBV6-6 and TRBJ1-5; D possibly corresponds to TRBD1 (6 bases). The CDR3 contains 15 residues. Germline assignment: CDR1 MNHNY and CDR2 SVGAGI (reference sequence). Trimming pared 6 bases from V and 0 bases from J, leaving 12 bases between. DNA for the CDR3: TGTGCCAGCAGAGTCGGACAGTATAGCAATCAGCCCCAGCATTTT. Residues: CASRVGQYSNQPQHF.

This rearrangement joins TRBV28 to TRBJ2-7, with D unresolved. The length of the CDR3 is 12 residues. Germline CDR1 is MDHEN and CDR2 is SYDVKM. The V end lost 8 bases, the J end lost 1 base, and 9 bases lay between the germline ends. The CDR3 nucleotides read TGTGCCAGCTGTCAGGTATCCTACGAGCAGTACTTC. It translates to CASCQVSYEQYF.

In regard to this clone: This sample includes further DNA sequences coding for the same CDR3. The rearrangement links TRBV18 to TRBJ1-1; 7 bases are shared with TRBD1. CDR3 size: 13 residues. With 3 bases clipped from V and 3 bases from J, the junction kept 1 base outside the gene matches. Germline V gene sequence: CDR1 KGHSH, CDR2 LQKENI. DNA for the CDR3: TGTGCCAGCTCACCGACAGGGTACACTGAAGCTTTCTTT. Amino acids: CASSPTGYTEAFF.

The genes are TRBV28 and TRBJ1-2; TRBD1 aligns across 9 bases. V gave up 6 bases and J gave up 0 bases; unmatched junction bases: 2. Germline V lookup: CDR1 MDHEN, CDR2 SYDVKM. The CDR3 covers 14 residues. As DNA, the CDR3 is TGTGCCAGCAGCCGACAGGGGGCTAACTATGGCTACACCTTC. Translation gives CASSRQGANYGYTF.

The chain is built from TRBV15 and TRBJ2-2; 9 bases map to TRBD1. The V gene's germline CDR1 is LNHNV and CDR2 YYDKDF (reference sequence). Germline trimming cut 4 bases from V and 5 bases from J; bases unmatched to any gene: 5. CDR3 length equals 15 residues. CDR3 sequence: CATSTRQGGTGELFF. DNA for the CDR3: TGTGCCACCAGCACCAGACAGGGGGGGACCGGGGAGCTGTTTTTT.

Notes on this clone: The sample carries other DNA sequences with the same CDR3. The rearrangement joins TRBV6-5 to TRBJ2-7, with D unclear. Per the germline V gene, CDR1 is MNHEY and CDR2 is SVGAGI. The CDR3 contains 13 residues. V was trimmed by 2 bases and J by 5 bases, leaving 10 bases between them. The CDR3 nucleotides read TGTGCCAGCAGTTACCCAAACTCTCACGAGCAGTACTTC. Translation: CASSYPNSHEQYF.

This chain connects TRBV4-3 to TRBJ2-2; 11 nucleotides align to TRBD2. The J segment lost 6 bases and the V segment lost 3 bases, leaving 6 bases of the junction unmatched. The germline V gene encodes CDR1 LGHNA and CDR2 YSLEER. The CDR3 runs to 16 residues. CDR3 DNA sequence: TGCGCCAGCAGCCAGGGTAGCGGGGGGGCAGCCGGGGAGCTGTTTTTT. Protein sequence: CASSQGSGGAAGELFF.

This clone was picked up one time. This rearrangement joins TRBV2 to TRBJ1-3; 7 nucleotides line up with TRBD1. This CDR3 has 14 residues. Germline V CDR1 and CDR2: SNHLY, FYNNEI. The V gene end was trimmed by 8 bases and the J gene end by 4 bases; junction bases not matched to a gene: 8. The CDR3 DNA sequence: TGTGCCAGCTCTCAGGGGACAGCCGGAAACACCATATATTTT. Its translation is CASSQGTAGNTIYF.

This chain connects TRBV13 to TRBJ2-5, with TRBD1 identical over 10 bases. Germline-derived CDR1 and CDR2 are PRHDT and FYEKMQ (reference sequence). Unmatched junction bases numbered 10, after V lost 5 bases and J lost 4 bases. The CDR3 runs to 16 residues. The CDR3 DNA reads as TGTGCCAGCAGCCATCGACAGGGGGCCCCAGGAGAGACCCAGTACTTC. Its protein product is CASSHRQGAPGETQYF.

The gene calls are TRBV2 and TRBJ2-1, with 9 bases identical to TRBD2. Germline CDR1 and CDR2: SNHLY and FYNNEI. J was trimmed by 2 bases and V by 9 bases; bases with no gene match: 5. The CDR3 length is 14 residues. The CDR3 DNA follows: TGTGCCAGAGAGGGCGGGAGGGCCTACAATGAGCAGTTCTTC. It codes for CAREGGRAYNEQFF.

The rearrangement joins TRBV5-4 to TRBJ2-1; 7 nucleotides align to TRBD2. Germline CDR1 and CDR2: SGHNT and YYREEE (reference sequence). The CDR3 spans 15 residues. The J segment lost 2 bases and the V segment lost 3 bases, leaving 5 bases of the junction unmatched. CDR3 residues: CASSYGLGAYNEQFF. The CDR3 DNA reads TGTGCCAGCAGCTACGGACTAGGAGCCTACAATGAGCAGTTCTTC.

This chain joins TRBV29-1 and TRBJ2-7; 7 nucleotides align to TRBD2. The trim removed 2 bases at V and 7 bases at J, leaving 14 bases unmatched. This CDR3 has 15 amino acids. Germline CDR1 SQVTM, CDR2 ANQGSEA. CDR3 loop: CSVETRGGMYGEQYF. CDR3 nucleotides: TGCAGCGTTGAAACGAGGGGAGGGATGTACGGGGAGCAGTACTTC.

The CDR3 DNA reads as TGTGCCAGTAGTCAGGGCGGGGGGGCCGGGGAGCTGTTTTTT. Translation gives CASSQGGGAGELFF. This chain joins TRBV19 and TRBJ2-2; 9 bases are shared with TRBD2. The V gene end was trimmed by 5 bases and the J gene end by 6 bases; junction bases not matched to a gene: 4. This CDR3 contains 14 residues. Germline lookup yields CDR1 LNHDA and CDR2 SQIVND (reference sequence).